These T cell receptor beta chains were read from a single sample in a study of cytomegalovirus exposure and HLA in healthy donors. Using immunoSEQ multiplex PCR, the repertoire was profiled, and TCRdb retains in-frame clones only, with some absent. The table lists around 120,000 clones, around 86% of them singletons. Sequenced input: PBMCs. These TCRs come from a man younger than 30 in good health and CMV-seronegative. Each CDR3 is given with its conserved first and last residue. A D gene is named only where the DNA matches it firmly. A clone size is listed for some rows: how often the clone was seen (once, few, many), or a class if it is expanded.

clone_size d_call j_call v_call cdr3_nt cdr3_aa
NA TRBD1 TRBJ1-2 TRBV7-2 TGTGCCAGCAGCTTACAATCAGGGGGGAACTATGGCTACACCTTC CASSLQSGGNYGYTF
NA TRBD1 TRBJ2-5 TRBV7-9 TGTGCCAGCAGCTTTTTCGGGACAGGGGGCCAAGAGACCCAGTACTTC CASSFFGTGGQETQYF
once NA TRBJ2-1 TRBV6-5 TGTGCCAGCAGCTTGGGGAGAAGCTCCTACAATGAGCAGTTCTTC CASSLGRSSYNEQFF
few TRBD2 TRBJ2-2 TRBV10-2 TGCGCCAGCAGGACACCTCTAGCGGGGAACACCGGGGAGCTGTTTTTT CASRTPLAGNTGELFF
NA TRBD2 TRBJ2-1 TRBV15 TGTGCCACCAGCAGAGATCTAGCGGGAGCGAATGAGCAGTTCTTC CATSRDLAGANEQFF
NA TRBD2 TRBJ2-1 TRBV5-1 TGCGCCAGCAGCTCGACGACTAGCGGGACTCATGAGCAGTTCTTC CASSSTTSGTHEQFF
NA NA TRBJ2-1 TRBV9 TGTGCCAGCAGCTTAGAGGGGGGGCTAGCGGCAAGCTCCTACAATGAGCAGTTCTTC CASSLEGGLAASSYNEQFF
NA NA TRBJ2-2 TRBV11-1 TGTGCCAGCAGCTTAGTCAGGGGAGGGACCGGGGAGCTGTTTTTT CASSLVRGGTGELFF
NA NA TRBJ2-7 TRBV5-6 TGTGCCAGCAGCTGGGGGACTGGAACTCGGGAGCAGTACTTC CASSWGTGTREQYF
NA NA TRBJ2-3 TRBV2 TGTGCCAGCAAATTGGAGGGGCATTTCCCAGATACGCAGTATTTT CASKLEGHFPDTQYF
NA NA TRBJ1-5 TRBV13 TGTGCCAGCAGCGTAAGAGAGGGGCCCCAGCATTTT CASSVREGPQHF
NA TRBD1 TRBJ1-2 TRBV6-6 TGTGCCAGCAGCCTTAACAGGGGCTATTGGTATGGCTACACCTTC CASSLNRGYWYGYTF
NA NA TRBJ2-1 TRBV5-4 TGTGCCAGCAGCTTGGGGGCAGCTAAGGTGTTCGATGAGCAGTTCTTC CASSLGAAKVFDEQFF
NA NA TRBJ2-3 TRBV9 TGTGCCAGCAGCGTAGCCCCGGCGGAGGGTCTCACAGATACGCAGTATTTT CASSVAPAEGLTDTQYF
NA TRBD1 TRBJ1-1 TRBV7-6 TGTGCCAGCAGCCCTTCACAGGGGGCGACAGCTTTCTTT CASSPSQGATAFF
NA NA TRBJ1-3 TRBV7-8 TGTGCCAGCAGTCCCACAGGAGACTCTGGAAACACCATATATTTT CASSPTGDSGNTIYF
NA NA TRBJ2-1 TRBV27 TGTGCCAGCAGTTTATCGATCGAGCCCTACAATGAGCAGTTCTTC CASSLSIEPYNEQFF
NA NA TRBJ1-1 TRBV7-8 TGTGCCAGCAGCTTGTTTCCCGGACAGACCGAAGCTTTCTTT CASSLFPGQTEAFF
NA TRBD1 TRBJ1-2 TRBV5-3 TGTGCCAGAAGCTTGATCAGGGGGCTCAATGGCTACACCTTC CARSLIRGLNGYTF
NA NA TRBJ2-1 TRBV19 TGTGCCAGTAGTATACGTGGCGAGGCTAACAATGAGCAGTTCTTC CASSIRGEANNEQFF
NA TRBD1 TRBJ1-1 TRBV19 TGTGCCAGTAGTATAGATCGGACAGGGAACACTGAAGCTTTCTTT CASSIDRTGNTEAFF